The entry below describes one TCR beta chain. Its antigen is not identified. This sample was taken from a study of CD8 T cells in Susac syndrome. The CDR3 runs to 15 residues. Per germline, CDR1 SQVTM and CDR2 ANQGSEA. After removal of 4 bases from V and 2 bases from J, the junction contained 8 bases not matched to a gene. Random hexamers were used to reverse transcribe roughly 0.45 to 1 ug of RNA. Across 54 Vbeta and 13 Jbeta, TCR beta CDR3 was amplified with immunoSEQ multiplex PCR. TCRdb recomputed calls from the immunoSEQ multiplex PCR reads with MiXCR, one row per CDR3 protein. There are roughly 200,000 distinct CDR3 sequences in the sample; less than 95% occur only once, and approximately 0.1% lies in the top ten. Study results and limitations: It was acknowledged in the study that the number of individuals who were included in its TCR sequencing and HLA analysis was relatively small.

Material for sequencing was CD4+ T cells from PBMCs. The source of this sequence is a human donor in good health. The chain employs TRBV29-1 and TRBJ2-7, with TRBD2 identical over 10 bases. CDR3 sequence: CSVAPGLADTYEQYF. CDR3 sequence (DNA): TGCAGCGTTGCCCCCGGACTAGCGGATACCTACGAGCAGTACTTC.